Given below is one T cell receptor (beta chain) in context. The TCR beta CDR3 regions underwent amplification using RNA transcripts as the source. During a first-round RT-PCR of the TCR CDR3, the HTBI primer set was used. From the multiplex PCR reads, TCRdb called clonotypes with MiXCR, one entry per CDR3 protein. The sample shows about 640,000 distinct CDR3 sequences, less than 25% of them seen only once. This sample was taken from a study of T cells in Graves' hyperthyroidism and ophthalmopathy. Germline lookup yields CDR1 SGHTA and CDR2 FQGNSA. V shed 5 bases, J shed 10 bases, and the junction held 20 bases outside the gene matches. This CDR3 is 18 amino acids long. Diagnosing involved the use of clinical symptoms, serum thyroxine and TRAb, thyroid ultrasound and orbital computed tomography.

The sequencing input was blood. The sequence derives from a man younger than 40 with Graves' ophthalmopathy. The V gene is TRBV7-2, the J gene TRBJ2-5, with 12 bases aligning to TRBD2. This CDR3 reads CASSGRTSGEAISWDQYF. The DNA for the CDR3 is TGTGCCAGCAGCGGCCGGACTAGCGGGGAGGCCATTTCGTGGGACCAGTACTTC.